Listed here is a single T cell receptor beta chain. Its target is unknown. The table came from immunoSEQ multiplex PCR; TCRdb's copy has only in-frame clones and leaves some out. The profile shows 59,000 or so clones, 85% to 90% of them singletons. The data are from a study of cytomegalovirus exposure and HLA in healthy donors. Overall study context: It was reported in a later analysis that the approximately 110 validation repertoires used the same platform as the roughly 700 first-cohort repertoires.

The donors were in the roughly 110-subject validation cohort; that cohort was separate from the approximately 700-subject first cohort. The CDR3 has 15 residues. CDR1 and CDR2 from the germline V gene are SGDLS and YYNGEE. V was trimmed by 0 bases and J by 0 bases, leaving 9 bases between them. Overall study results and limits: The study put some 150 TCR beta chains on its list as cytomegalovirus-associated. Reported results showed that the classifier diagnosed cytomegalovirus status with high specificity and sensitivity.

The TCR comes from a woman under 30 in good health and CMV-seronegative. This chain joins TRBV9 and TRBJ1-1; the D gene is possibly TRBD1 (5 bases). The sample taken for sequencing was PBMCs. The CDR3 DNA follows: TGTGCCAGCAGCGTAGAGGAGGGGTTGAACACTGAAGCTTTCTTT. This gives the protein CASSVEEGLNTEAFF.